These 14 T cell receptor beta chains were all obtained from the same sample, sequenced in a study of T cell responses to AZD1222 COVID-19 vaccine. The method was immunoSEQ multiplex PCR; TCRdb's version includes in-frame clones alone and lacks a portion of them. In the table there are about 150,000 clones, approximately 90% of which are singletons. The sample was peripheral blood, taken on day 0 of AZD1222 vaccination. The receptors originated from an adult in good health.

This clone was found once. The J gene is TRBJ2-1, the V gene TRBV7-2; D remains ambiguous. The germline gives CDR1 SGHTA, CDR2 FQGNSA. V gave up 5 bases and J gave up 3 bases, with 11 bases separating them. The length of the CDR3 is 14 residues. The CDR3 bases are TGTGCCAGCAGCCCCAGGCCCCACTACAATGAGCAGTTCTTC. Amino acids: CASSPRPHYNEQFF.

This clone was picked up a small number of times. The chain has TRBV28 and TRBJ1-1; D is uncertain. Trimming took off 2 bases at V and 11 bases at J, with 12 bases between the two ends. The CDR3 consists of 12 residues. Germline CDR1 and CDR2: MDHEN and SYDVKM. The chain's CDR3 is CASSLGNRRAFF. In DNA form, the CDR3 reads TGTGCCAGCAGTTTAGGGAACCGAAGGGCTTTCTTT.

J is TRBJ2-1 and V is TRBV11-2; D is uncertain. There are 13 residues in the CDR3. Trimming cost V 5 bases and J 3 bases, with 8 bases left between them. Germline CDR1 and CDR2: SGHAT and FQNNGV. The CDR3 DNA reads as TGTGCCAGCAGCCCAAGGATCTACAATGAGCAGTTCTTC. Translating gives CASSPRIYNEQFF.

This clone showed up just once. The chain couples TRBV5-4 to TRBJ1-2, with 9 bases matching TRBD1. Germline trimming cut 3 bases from V and 6 bases from J; bases unmatched to any gene: 9. The germline V gene has CDR1 SGHNT and CDR2 YYREEE (reference sequence). CDR3 length equals 15 residues. The CDR3 region is CASSSREGQGNGYTF. The DNA of the CDR3 is TGTGCCAGCAGCTCACGGGAGGGACAGGGTAATGGCTACACCTTC.

This chain joins TRBV6-5 and TRBJ2-1, with 14 bases matching TRBD2. J lost 8 bases, V lost 8 bases, and 5 bases had no gene match. The CDR3 has 14 residues. CDR1 and CDR2 (germline): MNHEY, SVGAGI. The CDR3 nucleotides read TGTGCCAGCTCGGGGACTAGCGGGAGCGATGAGCAGTTCTTC. This encodes CASSGTSGSDEQFF.

This chain uses TRBV9 with TRBJ2-2, with 9 positions matching TRBD1. Germline V gene sequence: CDR1 SGDLS, CDR2 YYNGEE. After removal of 4 bases from V and 4 bases from J, the junction contained 8 bases not matched to a gene. The CDR3 loop spans 16 amino acids. The CDR3: CASSLGQGVPTGELFF. The CDR3 DNA reads as TGTGCCAGCAGCCTGGGACAGGGAGTTCCCACCGGGGAGCTGTTTTTT.

V gene TRBV29-1 combines with J gene TRBJ2-7; D not resolved. There are 13 residues in the CDR3. The germline V gene encodes CDR1 SQVTM and CDR2 ANQGSEA. The germline V and J ends were trimmed by 1 base and 3 bases, with 10 bases remaining between them. The CDR3 DNA follows: TGCAGCGTTGAAGGCGGACGGAACTACGAGCAGTACTTC. Encoded protein: CSVEGGRNYEQYF.

The chain carries TRBV2 and TRBJ2-7; 9 nucleotides line up with TRBD1. CDR1 is SNHLY, CDR2 FYNNEI, per germline. With 5 bases clipped from V and 5 bases from J, the junction kept 4 bases outside the gene matches. The CDR3 runs 13 residues. Here the CDR3 reads CASSTDRGNEQYF. CDR3 nucleotides: TGTGCCAGCAGTACGGACAGGGGTAACGAGCAGTACTTC.

The chain joins TRBV6-1 to TRBJ1-1; 8 nucleotides match TRBD1. This CDR3 is built from 17 residues. Germline V CDR1 and CDR2: MNHNS, SASEGT. V trimming: 0 bases; J trimming: 2 bases; junction bases outside the gene matches: 8. The CDR3 nucleotides read TGTGCCAGCAGTGAAGCGCGGGGACAGGCAACTAACACTGAAGCTTTCTTT. Encoded protein: CASSEARGQATNTEAFF.

V gene TRBV4-3 combines with J gene TRBJ2-7; D gene ambiguous. This CDR3 comprises 13 residues. V shed 4 bases and J shed 1 base, with 8 bases lying between them. Germline lookup yields CDR1 LGHNA and CDR2 YSLEER. Here the CDR3 reads CASSLQMSYEQYF. CDR3 in DNA: TGCGCCAGCAGCCTTCAGATGTCCTACGAGCAGTACTTC.

CDR3 sequence reads: CASSPLSDRKIQYF. As DNA, the CDR3 is TGTGCCAGCAGCCCCCTTTCGGACCGCAAGATCCAGTACTTC. The chain joins TRBV11-2 to TRBJ2-7; the D is unclear. The germline gives CDR1 SGHAT, CDR2 FQNNGV. Trimming removed 5 bases from V and 10 bases from J, with 21 bases in between. The CDR3 extends over 14 amino acids.

The chain couples TRBV28 to TRBJ2-5, with 7 positions matching TRBD2. The CDR3 is 14 amino acids. CDR1 is MDHEN and CDR2 is SYDVKM in the germline V gene. The junction had 0 bases not matched to a gene; V was cut back by 2 bases and J by 0 bases. CDR3: CASSLGGDQETQYF. In DNA form, the CDR3 reads TGTGCCAGCAGTTTAGGGGGGGACCAAGAGACCCAGTACTTC.

V is TRBV24-1 and J is TRBJ2-6; D remains ambiguous. The CDR3 spans 16 residues. The ends were cut back, 3 bases at V and 0 bases at J, with 8 bases in the middle. CDR1 is KGHDR and CDR2 is SFDVKD in the germline V gene. Here the CDR3 DNA reads TGTGCCACCAGTGATCCGACGGGCTCTGGGGCCAACGTCCTGACTTTC. Amino acid sequence: CATSDPTGSGANVLTF.

This clone has just one count. This chain connects TRBV7-9 to TRBJ2-2; the D gene is possibly TRBD2 (5 bases). The CDR3 runs to 15 residues. Germline lookup yields CDR1 SEHNR and CDR2 FQNEAQ (reference sequence). The V end was cut by 6 bases, the J end by 0 bases, with 11 bases between. The chain's CDR3 is CASRLLGANTGELFF. CDR3 bases: TGTGCCAGCAGGTTACTCGGGGCGAACACCGGGGAGCTGTTTTTT.